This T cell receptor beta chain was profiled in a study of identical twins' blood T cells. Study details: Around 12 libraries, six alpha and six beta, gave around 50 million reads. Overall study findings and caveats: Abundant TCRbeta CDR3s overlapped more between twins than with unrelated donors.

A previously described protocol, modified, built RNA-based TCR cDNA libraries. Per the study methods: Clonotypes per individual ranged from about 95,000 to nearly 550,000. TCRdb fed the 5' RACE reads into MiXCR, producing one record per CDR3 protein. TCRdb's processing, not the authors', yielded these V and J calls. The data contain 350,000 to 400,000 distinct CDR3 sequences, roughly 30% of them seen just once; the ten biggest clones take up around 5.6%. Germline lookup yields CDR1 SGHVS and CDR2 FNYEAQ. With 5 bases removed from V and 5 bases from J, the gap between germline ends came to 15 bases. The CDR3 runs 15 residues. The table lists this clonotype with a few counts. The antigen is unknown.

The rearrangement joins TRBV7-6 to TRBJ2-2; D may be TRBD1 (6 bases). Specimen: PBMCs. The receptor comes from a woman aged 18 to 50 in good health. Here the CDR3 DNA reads TGTGCCAGCAGCCCTACAGGGAGTCGTACCGGGGAGCTGTTTTTT. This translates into CASSPTGSRTGELFF.